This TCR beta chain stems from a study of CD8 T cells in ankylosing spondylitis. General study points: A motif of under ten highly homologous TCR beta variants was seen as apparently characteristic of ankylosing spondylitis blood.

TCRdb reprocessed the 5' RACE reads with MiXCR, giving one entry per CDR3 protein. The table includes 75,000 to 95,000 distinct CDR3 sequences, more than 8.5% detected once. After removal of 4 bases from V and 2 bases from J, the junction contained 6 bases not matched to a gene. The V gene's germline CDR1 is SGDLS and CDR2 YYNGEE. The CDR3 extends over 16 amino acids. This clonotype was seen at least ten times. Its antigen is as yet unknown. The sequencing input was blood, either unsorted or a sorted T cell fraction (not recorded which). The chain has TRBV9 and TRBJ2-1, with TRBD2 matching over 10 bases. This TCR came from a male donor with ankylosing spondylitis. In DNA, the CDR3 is TGTGCCAGCAGCCAGGTCCTAGCGGGAGCCTACAATGAGCAGTTCTTC. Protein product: CASSQVLAGAYNEQFF.